This entry describes one T cell receptor beta chain. Its antigen is not yet known. Base qualities are not recorded, but no much larger clone differs from it by a single base. This entry is derived from a study of T cell changes during pregnancy in multiple sclerosis (dated 2019 in TCRdb). For the study in its entirety: In women with multiple sclerosis, the researchers looked at how the T cell repertoire shifted as pregnancy progressed.

The CDR3 sequence holds 12 residues, the cysteine and phenylalanine included. The retained sequence is limited to the CDR3, 36 bases, with the frame set at the first base. CDR1 and CDR2, looked up from the germline V gene, are SGHAT and FQNNGV. V and J are truncated by 4 bases and 3 bases respectively, leaving an intervening sequence of 7 bases. Libraries were built with the immunoSEQ multiplex PCR assay. This immuneACCESS table, as held by TCRdb, lists in-frame sequences with V and J called but not all clones. Of the missing ones, under half trace to an unresolved V gene in checked studies; the others have no known cause. The sample table lists tens of thousands of clones, around 90% of them with a count of one. The biggest ten clones account for 0.65% to 1% of the sample.

Source: peripheral blood, taken before pregnancy. The receptor was isolated from a female donor with multiple sclerosis, enrolled in a pregnancy study. Here the chain combines TRBV11-2 and TRBJ2-7, with TRBD2 tentatively as D gene (5 bases match). The CDR3 has the sequence CASSSSGYEQYF. The nucleotides are TGTGCCAGCAGCTCGAGCGGCTACGAGCAGTACTTC. Extended through the reference TRBV11-2 and TRBJ2-7 proteins, this CDR3 yields the full variable domain: EAGVAQSPRYKIIEKRQSVAFWCNPISGHATLYWYQQILGQGPKLLIQFQNNGVVDDSQLPKDRFSAERLKGVDSTLKIQPAKLEDSAVYLCASSSSGYEQYFGPGTRLTVT.